This T cell receptor (beta chain) was sequenced during a study of beta chain features in type 1 diabetes. Regarding the study as a whole: There was a moderate but significant shortening of TCRB CDR3s in all four CD4+ subsets of Type 1 diabetes patients. Overrepresentation of cells with high TCR expression could result from cDNA sequencing. A greater similarity of naive, central memory and Treg TCRB repertoires was seen among patients than among healthy donors.

Comments on this clone: No antigen is known for it.

Sequencing targeted expressed TCRB transcripts, as all isolated RNA had been reverse transcribed. Profiled with immunoSEQ multiplex PCR; TCRdb holds only in-frame clones, not every one. The sample consists of 390,000 or so clones, 14% of them appearing once. The authors obtained over 98% purity in all sorted populations. The CDR3 totals 13 residues. V lost 5 bases and J lost 6, with 13 bases in between. Germline V gene data show CDR1 as SGHTA and CDR2 as FQGTGA. The rearrangement uses TRBV7-3 and TRBJ1-1; D is perhaps TRBD1 (6 bases). Sequenced: naive CD4+ T cells from blood. The sequence derives from a man aged 30 to 39 in good health. The CDR3 reads CASSLRQAAEAFF. The CDR3 nucleotides read TGTGCCAGCAGCCTCAGACAGGCTGCTGAAGCTTTCTTT.